These T cell receptor beta chains were read from a single sample in a study of blood T cell repertoires in COVID-19. Produced via immunoSEQ multiplex PCR; TCRdb's table is partial and in-frame only. The sample gives more than 200,000 clones, 70% to 90% of which show up once; roughly 10% is in the top ten. The material sequenced was peripheral blood. The receptors shown here come from a man aged 45-65 years with COVID-19, enrolled during active disease. CDR3s include the opening cysteine and the closing phenylalanine or tryptophan. The D gene is left open where the match is weak. The size field is filled for only some rows; it gives once, few, many or a size class.

TGTGCCAGCAGGAACCAGGGGGCGAGGTACGATGAGCAGTTCTTC CASRNQGARYDEQFF TRBJ2-1 TRBV7-8 - TRBD1
TGTGCCACCAGTGATCCCACAGGTATCTCCTACAATGAGCAGTTCTTC CATSDPTGISYNEQFF TRBJ2-1 TRBV24-1 - -
TGCAGTGCCATGAACACTGAAGCTTTCTTT CSAMNTEAFF TRBJ1-1 TRBV20-1 - -
TGCAGCGTTGTCCCGGGTAGCGGGAGTAGGGAGCAGTTCTTC CSVVPGSGSREQFF TRBJ2-1 TRBV29-1 - TRBD2
TGTGCCAGCTCACCCTTGGACAGGCCCTACGAGCAGTACTTC CASSPLDRPYEQYF TRBJ2-7 TRBV18 - TRBD1
TGTGCCACCAGCAGAGGACAGGGGAACACCGGGGAGCTGTTTTTT CATSRGQGNTGELFF TRBJ2-2 TRBV15 - TRBD1
TGTGCCAGCAGCTTAGTTGCGGGGGGGCCAGTAGATACGCAGTATTTT CASSLVAGGPVDTQYF TRBJ2-3 TRBV7-2 once TRBD2
TGCAGCGCCGCACTTTCTGGAAACACCATATATTTT CSAALSGNTIYF TRBJ1-3 TRBV29-1 - -
TGTGCCAGCAGTTTCGTGCAGAACACGGCTTTCTTT CASSFVQNTAFF TRBJ1-1 TRBV6-7 - -
TGTGCCAGCAGCTTGGAAGGGGCTTCCTACGAGCAGTACTTC CASSLEGASYEQYF TRBJ2-7 TRBV5-8 - -
TGTGCCAGCAGCAGAAAAGGGACTAGCGGGAGTGGGGCCGGGGAGCTGTTTTTT CASSRKGTSGSGAGELFF TRBJ2-2 TRBV7-6 - TRBD2
TGTGCCACCAGTACGGGACTTCAAGAGACCCAGTACTTC CATSTGLQETQYF TRBJ2-5 TRBV15 - -
TGTGCCAGCAGCGCATATCCCCGGCGGGGGTCTGGAAACACCATATATTTT CASSAYPRRGSGNTIYF TRBJ1-3 TRBV7-9 once -
TGTGCCAGCAGTTTGCCCAGTTATCCCGACAATCAGCCCCAGCATTTT CASSLPSYPDNQPQHF TRBJ1-5 TRBV28 few -
TGTGCCAGCAGCTTAGTCCTAGCGGGAGGCACCGGGGAGCTGTTTTTT CASSLVLAGGTGELFF TRBJ2-2 TRBV7-9 - TRBD2
TGTGCCACCAGCAGCAGGACACTGTACAATGAGCAGTTCTTC CATSSRTLYNEQFF TRBJ2-1 TRBV15 many -
TGTGCCAGTAGTGATTTAAGCACGGCGGATGAAAAACTGTTTTTT CASSDLSTADEKLFF TRBJ1-4 TRBV19 - -
TGCGCCAGCAGCCATGGGGACAGGAACACCGGGGAGCTGTTTTTT CASSHGDRNTGELFF TRBJ2-2 TRBV4-1 - TRBD1
TGTGCCAGCAGCTTGGGGGAGGTGAACACCGGGGAGCTGTTTTTT CASSLGEVNTGELFF TRBJ2-2 TRBV7-7 - -
TGTGCCAGCAGCTCCCAGACAGGGGCCCAAGAGACCCAGTACTTC CASSSQTGAQETQYF TRBJ2-5 TRBV7-8 - TRBD1
TGTGCCAGCAGTTTTGTCCCAAGGGACTTTAACGAGCAGTACTTC CASSFVPRDFNEQYF TRBJ2-7 TRBV27 - -
TGCAGCGTTGGGACAGGGGACTATGGCTACACCTTC CSVGTGDYGYTF TRBJ1-2 TRBV29-1 - TRBD1
TGTGCCAGCAGTTACCGGGCAGGGGTGGACACTGAAGCTTTCTTT CASSYRAGVDTEAFF TRBJ1-1 TRBV6-2/TRBV6-3 - -
TGTGCCAGCAGCCAACACCGGACAGGCGACAATGAGCAGTTCTTC CASSQHRTGDNEQFF TRBJ2-1 TRBV4-2 - TRBD1
TGCGCCAGCAACAGGGATGTTATAGATACGCAGTATTTT CASNRDVIDTQYF TRBJ2-3 TRBV5-1 - -
- CASSVGQGSVPFF TRBJ1-1 TRBV2 - -
TGCGCCAGCAGCTTCGAGGGGGTGTTCGAGCAGTACTTC CASSFEGVFEQYF TRBJ2-7 TRBV5-1 - -
TGCGCCAGCAGCCAAGCCCCCGTATCCTACGAGCAGTACTTC CASSQAPVSYEQYF TRBJ2-7 TRBV4-1 - -
TGTGCCAGCAGTTTCTCCTCCGCCGGGGGATCTAACTATGGCTACACCTTC CASSFSSAGGSNYGYTF TRBJ1-2 TRBV28 - -
TGTGCCAGCAACATGGGGGGGGTTTCCTACAATGAGCAGTTCTTC CASNMGGVSYNEQFF TRBJ2-1 TRBV5-4 - TRBD2
TGTGCCAGCAGCTCAGAGACTAGTGCCTACGAGCAGTACTTC CASSSETSAYEQYF TRBJ2-7 TRBV7-9 few -
TGTGCCAGCAGAAATTCAGGGACTGGAAACACCATATATTTT CASRNSGTGNTIYF TRBJ1-3 TRBV5-8 - -
TGTGCCACCAGCAGCAACACGGGACAGGGATATGGCTACACCTTC CATSSNTGQGYGYTF TRBJ1-2 TRBV15 - TRBD1
TGTGCCAGTAGTATCAGTAACCAAGAGACCCAGTACTTC CASSISNQETQYF TRBJ2-5 TRBV19 few -
TGTGCCAGCAGTTTTGGCTTAACAGTCTCTGGGGCCAACGTCCTGACTTTC CASSFGLTVSGANVLTF TRBJ2-6 TRBV27 - -
TGTGCCAGCAGTTTAACAGACAGGGGAGGCCCAGGGGCTGGAAACACCATATATTTT CASSLTDRGGPGAGNTIYF TRBJ1-3 TRBV27 once TRBD1
TGCAGCGTCGGCGGGACTTACAATGAGCAGTTCTTC CSVGGTYNEQFF TRBJ2-1 TRBV29-1 - -
TGTGCCAGCTCACCTCAGACAGGGAAGAACGGAAACACCATATATTTT CASSPQTGKNGNTIYF TRBJ1-3 TRBV18 - TRBD1
TGTGCCAGTAGTCACAGGGGGCTAGGAAACACCATATATTTT CASSHRGLGNTIYF TRBJ1-3 TRBV19 - TRBD1
TGTGCCAGCAGCTTAGCTGCTAGGGGGACTGAAGCTTTCTTT CASSLAARGTEAFF TRBJ1-1 TRBV7-9 - -
TGTGCCAGTCGACCACAGGGCCTGGATCGTTCACCCCTCCACTTT CASRPQGLDRSPLHF TRBJ1-6 TRBV18 - -
TGTGCCAGTAGTATCCGCGTTCTAGATCTAACCACCGGGGAGCTGTTTTTT CASSIRVLDLTTGELFF TRBJ2-2 TRBV19 - -
TGTGCCAGCAGTACAGATTCCTACGAGCAGTACTTC CASSTDSYEQYF TRBJ2-7 TRBV6-5 - -
TGTGCCAGCACCGACTACGGGAGGGGCGAGCAGTACTTC CASTDYGRGEQYF TRBJ2-7 TRBV7-9 - TRBD2
TGCGCCAGCAGCCAAGGCGTGGCAGGGGGTGCCTACGAGCAGTACTTC CASSQGVAGGAYEQYF TRBJ2-7 TRBV4-3 - TRBD1
TGTGCCAGCAGTTCCGACGGTCAGCGGCCCCAGCATTTT CASSSDGQRPQHF TRBJ1-5 TRBV12-3/TRBV12-4 - -
TGTGCCAGCAGCTTGGAGGACAGGGGGTTTGGCTACACCTTC CASSLEDRGFGYTF TRBJ1-2 TRBV5-5 - TRBD1
TGTGCCAGTAGCCCAGGAGCAGGAGGCATGAACACTGAAGCTTTCTTT CASSPGAGGMNTEAFF TRBJ1-1 TRBV19 - -
TGCGCCAGCAGCTTGGCAACCCGCGGCAACACCGGGGAGCTGTTTTTT CASSLATRGNTGELFF TRBJ2-2 TRBV5-1 - -
TGTGCCACCAGCAGAGTGGGGACAGGGTTCAACGAGCAGTACTTC CATSRVGTGFNEQYF TRBJ2-7 TRBV15 - TRBD1
TGTGCCAGCAGTTCCCGCGGAGGGGCGGTGAACACTGAAGCTTTCTTT CASSSRGGAVNTEAFF TRBJ1-1 TRBV6-5 - -
TGTGCCAGCACCCAAGGTGTTCTAGCGGGAGTCCAAGAGACCCAGTACTTC CASTQGVLAGVQETQYF TRBJ2-5 TRBV2 - TRBD2
TGTGCCAGCAGCTCCCGGGTTGGGGGCTTGGATGAGCAGTTCTTC CASSSRVGGLDEQFF TRBJ2-1 TRBV7-2 - -
TGTGCCACGACAGGGAGCTCCTACAATGAGCAGTTCTTC CATTGSSYNEQFF TRBJ2-1 TRBV10-3 - TRBD1
TGTGCCAGCAGCTTACGGACTAGGCGTCAACTAACCTACGAGCAGTACTTC CASSLRTRRQLTYEQYF TRBJ2-7 TRBV7-9 - TRBD2